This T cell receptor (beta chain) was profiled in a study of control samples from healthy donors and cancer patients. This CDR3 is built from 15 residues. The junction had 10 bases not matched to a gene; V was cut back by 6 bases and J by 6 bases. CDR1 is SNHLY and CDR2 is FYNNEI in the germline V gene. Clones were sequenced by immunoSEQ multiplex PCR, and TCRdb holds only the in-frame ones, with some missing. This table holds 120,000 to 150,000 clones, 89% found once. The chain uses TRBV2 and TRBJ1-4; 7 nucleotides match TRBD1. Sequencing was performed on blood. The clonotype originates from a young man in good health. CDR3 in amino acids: CASRLMTGRDEKLFF. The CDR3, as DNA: TGTGCCAGCAGATTAATGACAGGGCGGGATGAAAAACTGTTTTTT.